What follows are 31 T cell receptor beta chains derived from one specimen sequenced in a study of T cell repertoires in cytomegalovirus infection. MiXCR was run by TCRdb on the reads, yielding one entry per CDR3 protein. The data hold some 440,000 distinct CDR3 sequences, with roughly 30% observed a single time. Sequenced sample: PBMCs. Every receptor here comes from a human donor in good health (CMV status not recorded). Some clones in this sample may be carry-over from other donors' samples.

The table lists this clonotype with many counts. CDR3 nucleotides: TGTGCCAGCAGTTTAGCAGCGGGCCAATCCTACGAGCAGTACTTC. It specifies CASSLAAGQSYEQYF. V is TRBV12-3 or TRBV12-4 and J is TRBJ2-7; D is perhaps TRBD2 (6 bases). Trimming took off 0 bases at V and 1 base at J, with 10 bases between the two ends. CDR3 size: 15 residues.

On this clonotype itself: A junction boundary mismatches the germline segment, possibly from a read error. V usage is TRBV5-4 and J usage is TRBJ1-2; D possibly corresponds to TRBD1 (5 bases). The CDR3 runs 15 residues. Germline values: CDR1 SGHNT, CDR2 YYREEE (reference sequence). CDR3 amino acids: CASNFDVGGGYVYTF. As DNA, the CDR3 is TGTGCCAGCAACTTCGACGTGGGGGGAGGCTATGTCTACACCTTC.

The chain couples TRBV19 to TRBJ1-4; TRBD1 matches at 7 bases. This CDR3 is 17 amino acids long. V trimming: 1 base; J trimming: 3 bases; junction bases outside the gene matches: 8. Per germline, CDR1 LNHDA and CDR2 SQIVND (reference sequence). The CDR3 sequence: CASSIGRTGASNEKLFF. CDR3 coding DNA: TGTGCCAGTAGTATAGGGAGGACAGGAGCATCTAATGAAAAACTGTTTTTT.

The chain combines TRBV12-3 or TRBV12-4 with TRBJ2-7; a weak D match, TRBD2 (5 bases). The CDR3 length is 15 residues. V was cut by 3 bases and J by 0 bases, with 12 bases left in between. In DNA, the CDR3 is TGTGCCAGCAGTTTTGAGGGCGTAAGCTCCTACGAGCAGTACTTC. It encodes CASSFEGVSSYEQYF.

Details on this clonotype: The CDR3 does not end in the conserved phenylalanine or tryptophan, so this is likely a read error. The chain recombines TRBV5-6 with TRBJ2-1, with 7 bases lining up with TRBD2. The CDR3 is made up of 15 amino acids. Germline V gene lookup returns CDR1 SGHDT and CDR2 YYEEEE. The CDR3 reads CASSSLADSYNEQFL. The CDR3 DNA reads TGTGCCAGTAGCTCCCTAGCGGACTCCTACAATGAGCAGTTCTTA.

This clonotype was seen ten or more times. This rearrangement joins TRBV7-2 to TRBJ2-1; possible D gene TRBD1, 5 bases. V lost 1 base and J lost 5, with 9 bases in between. Germline V gives CDR1 SGHTA, CDR2 FQGNSA. CDR3 length equals 14 residues. The CDR3 sequence is CASSLGRAHNEQFF. The CDR3 DNA follows: TGTGCCAGCAGCTTAGGCAGGGCTCACAATGAGCAGTTCTTC. The variable domain in full, completed from reference TRBV7-2 and TRBJ2-1, reads GAGVSQSPSNKVTEKGKDVELRCDPISGHTALYWYRQSLGQGLEFLIYFQGNSAPDKSGLPSDRFSAERTGGSVSTLTIQRTQQEDSAVYLCASSLGRAHNEQFFGPGTRLTVL.

This clonotype was found once. The chain joins TRBV6-2 or TRBV6-3 to TRBJ2-7, with D possibly TRBD1 on 6 matching bases. This CDR3 comprises 15 residues. Trimming shortened V by 6 bases and J by 3 bases, and 18 bases separated the two germline ends. Germline CDR1 reads MNHEY; CDR2 reads SVGEGT. The CDR3 bases are TGTGCCAGCAGCCTCACAGGGATTGGCCGCTACGAGCAGTACTTC. Protein: CASSLTGIGRYEQYF.

The gene calls are TRBV7-2 and TRBJ1-5; D is possibly TRBD1 (5 bases). The CDR3 runs to 16 residues. Trimming removed 2 bases from V and 0 bases from J, with 11 bases in between. The germline CDR1 and CDR2 sequences are SGHTA and FQGNSA. This CDR3 reads CASSLRDVNSNQPQHF. For the CDR3, the DNA is TGTGCCAGCAGCTTACGGGACGTTAATAGCAATCAGCCCCAGCATTTT.

The chain employs TRBV20-1 and TRBJ2-3, with D tentatively TRBD1 or TRBD2 (5 bases each). CDR3 length: 17 amino acids. The V and J ends lost 1 base and 4 bases respectively, with 21 bases between them. CDR1 is DFQATT, CDR2 SNEGSKA, per germline (reference sequence). The CDR3 coding sequence is TGCAGTGCTAGAGGGGGGTTTACGCCGGGCCCCGCAGATACGCAGTATTTT. This encodes CSARGGFTPGPADTQYF.

This clonotype was observed at least ten times. The V call is TRBV7-2, the J call TRBJ2-1; D gene uncertain. The CDR3 is 11 residues long. Germline lookup yields CDR1 SGHTA and CDR2 FQGNSA. V lost 4 bases, J lost 9 bases, and 7 bases lay in between. The DNA for the CDR3 is TGTGCCAGCAGCTCTTATTTTGAGCAGTTCTTC. It specifies CASSSYFEQFF.

The CDR3 protein is CASSLDGGTDEAFF. CDR3 sequence (DNA): TGCGCCAGCAGCTTGGACGGGGGCACGGACGAAGCTTTCTTT. V usage is TRBV5-1 and J usage is TRBJ1-1; tentatively, D is TRBD1 (6 bases). With 0 bases removed from V and 8 bases from J, the gap between germline ends came to 14 bases. This CDR3 region has 14 residues. Looked up from germline, CDR1 is SGHRS and CDR2 is YFSETQ.

This chain joins TRBV11-2 and TRBJ2-3, with D possibly being TRBD1 (5 bases). Germline CDR1 reads SGHAT; CDR2 reads FQNNGV. This CDR3 has 14 residues. V lost 5 bases, J lost 6 bases, and 15 bases lay in between. The CDR3 coding sequence is TGTGCCAGCAGCGCTGAAGGGGCATGGGATACGCAGTATTTT. Residues: CASSAEGAWDTQYF.

The gene calls are TRBV7-9 and TRBJ1-2, with a possible D match to TRBD1 (5 bases). The ends were cut back, 1 base at V and 8 bases at J, with 11 bases in the middle. Germline-derived CDR1 and CDR2 are SEHNR and FQNEAQ (reference sequence). The CDR3 loop spans 13 amino acids. In DNA form, the CDR3 reads TGTGCCAGCAGCTTAGTTGCAGGGAAGGGCTACACCTTC. Amino acids: CASSLVAGKGYTF.

The rearrangement links TRBV9 to TRBJ2-5; D remains unclear. The CDR3 is 14 amino acids. Trimming stripped 0 bases from V and 1 base from J, with 7 bases between. Germline lookup yields CDR1 SGDLS and CDR2 YYNGEE. CDR3 in amino acids: CASSVGEGQETQYF. The CDR3 nucleotides are TGTGCCAGCAGCGTAGGAGAAGGCCAAGAGACCCAGTACTTC.

A few counts support this clonotype. The genes are TRBV6-2 or TRBV6-3 and TRBJ2-2; D unclear. The germline V and J ends were trimmed by 6 bases and 5 bases, with 10 bases remaining between them. The length of the CDR3 is 13 residues. Germline assignment: CDR1 MNHEY and CDR2 SVGEGT. The CDR3 reads CASSAGWTGELFF. The CDR3 nucleotides read TGTGCCAGCAGCGCCGGGTGGACCGGGGAGCTGTTTTTT.

The gene calls are TRBV7-9 and TRBJ2-7, with 10 nucleotides matching TRBD1. CDR1 and CDR2 from the germline V gene are SEHNR and FQNEAQ (reference sequence). Trimming at V came to 5 bases and at J to 2 bases, leaving 12 bases not matched to a gene. This CDR3 region has 17 residues. The CDR3 here is CASSPRSGQGLTYEQYF. DNA of the CDR3: TGTGCCAGCAGCCCCCGATCGGGACAGGGGCTAACCTACGAGCAGTACTTC.

The chain is built from TRBV6-6 and TRBJ1-1, with 8 bases identical to TRBD1. V shed 6 bases and J 2 bases; nucleotides not matched to a gene: 20. Germline CDR1 MNHNY, CDR2 SVGAGI (reference sequence). The CDR3 consists of 19 residues. CDR3 in DNA: TGTGCCAGCAGCCAACGTTGGAGGACAGGGAGGTTTGGAAACACTGAAGCTTTCTTT. This sequence encodes CASSQRWRTGRFGNTEAFF.

This clonotype was found once. A much larger clone lies one base from this, so it may be a read error. Because it lacks the conserved phenylalanine or tryptophan at the end, this CDR3 is likely a read error. The chain's CDR3 is CASTPPEIAWNEQFS. The DNA of the CDR3 is TGTGCCAGCACCCCCCCGGAGATCGCTTGGAATGAGCAGTTCTCC. J is TRBJ2-1 and V is TRBV7-2; D ambiguous. CDR1 and CDR2 (germline): SGHTA, FQGNSA. V was clipped by 7 bases and J by 7 bases, with 20 bases between them. This CDR3 contains 15 residues.

This clonotype showed up just a few times. The chain is built from TRBV12-3 or TRBV12-4 and TRBJ1-6; no clear D gene. Between the trimmed V and J ends, which lost 4 bases and 3 bases, there was a span of 7 bases. The CDR3 has 14 amino acids. The CDR3 protein is CASSSGVYNSPLHF. CDR3 nucleotide sequence: TGTGCCAGCAGTTCTGGGGTCTATAATTCACCCCTCCACTTT.

The CDR3 region has the DNA TGTGCCAGCAGAGAGGGGAGAGCTGGGAGCAATCAGCCCCAGCATTTT. Translation gives CASREGRAGSNQPQHF. This chain joins TRBV2 and TRBJ1-5, with a possible D match to TRBD1 (5 bases). The germline CDR1 and CDR2 sequences are SNHLY and FYNNEI. Trimming cost V 6 bases and J 1 base, with 16 bases left between them. The CDR3 spans 16 residues.

This clonotype was counted many times. The chain recombines TRBV6-1 with TRBJ2-1, with D perhaps given as TRBD1 or TRBD2 (6 bases each). Germline V CDR1 and CDR2: MNHNS, SASEGT. The CDR3 runs 16 residues. Trimming removed 5 bases from V and 7 bases from J, with 21 bases in between. CDR3 coding DNA: TGTGCCAGCAGTTCCCTGGCCGGGGGCCTGGAGAATGAGCAGTTCTTC. Amino acids: CASSSLAGGLENEQFF.

This clonotype appeared many times. A junction boundary mismatches the germline segment, possibly from a read error. J is TRBJ1-4 and V is TRBV7-2; TRBD1 might be the D (5 bases). CDR3 size: 16 residues. Looked up from germline, CDR1 is SGHTA and CDR2 is FQGNSA. The CDR3 spells CASSIAGALANEKLFF. CDR3 sequence (DNA): TGTGCCAGCAGCATAGCCGGGGCCCTAGCGAATGAAAAACTGTTTTTT.

The V call is TRBV6-8, the J call TRBJ1-4; D is ambiguous. Germline V lookup: CDR1 MNHGY, CDR2 SAAAGT. Trimming removed 7 bases from V and 0 bases from J, with 12 bases in between. This CDR3 comprises 15 residues. Here the CDR3 reads CASMPGFATNEKLFF. The DNA of the CDR3 is TGTGCCAGCATGCCCGGGTTTGCAACTAATGAAAAACTGTTTTTT.

This chain uses TRBV29-1 with TRBJ2-5; D gene ambiguous. Germline V CDR1 and CDR2: SQVTM, ANQGSEA. This CDR3 has 14 amino acids. Between the trimmed V and J ends, which lost 1 base and 5 bases, there was a span of 14 bases. The CDR3 loop reads CSVEGIFGGETQYF. In DNA, the CDR3 is TGCAGCGTTGAAGGAATTTTCGGTGGGGAGACCCAGTACTTC.

With respect to this clonotype: The final CDR3 position lacks the conserved phenylalanine or tryptophan, pointing to a likely read error. This chain connects TRBV5-6 to TRBJ2-1, with 9 bases that match TRBD2. Germline trimming cut 4 bases from V and 9 bases from J; bases unmatched to any gene: 8. This CDR3 has 14 residues. Germline V gene lookup returns CDR1 SGHDT and CDR2 YYEEEE. The CDR3 nucleotides read TGTGCCAGCAGCCCTCAGGGACTAGCTATTGAGCAGTTCTTA. This sequence encodes CASSPQGLAIEQFL.

Comment on this clonotype: One base away lies a much larger clone, so this may be a sequencing read error. The chain joins TRBV7-4 to TRBJ1-2; D perhaps matches TRBD1 (5 bases). This CDR3 has 14 amino acids. Germline lookup yields CDR1 SGHVT and CDR2 SQSDAQ. The CDR3 reads CAGSRTGTDYGYTF. The CDR3 nucleotides read TGTGCCGGCAGCCGTACCGGGACTGACTATGGCTACACCTTC.

The sample holds many counts of this clonotype. This chain links TRBV7-2 with TRBJ2-1; D is possibly TRBD2 (7 bases). The germline gives CDR1 SGHTA, CDR2 FQGNSA. This CDR3 has 15 residues. V was shortened by 0 bases and J by 2 bases, with 8 bases between the two germline ends. CDR3 nucleotide sequence: TGTGCCAGCAGCTTAGCCGGGGGGCCCTACAATGAGCAGTTCTTC. This gives the protein CASSLAGGPYNEQFF.

This clonotype was observed a few times. The chain has TRBV15 and TRBJ1-1, with D tentatively TRBD1 (5 bases). Germline assignment: CDR1 LNHNV and CDR2 YYDKDF (reference sequence). The CDR3 spans 14 residues. V dropped 0 bases and J dropped 4 bases, with 9 bases sitting between them. The CDR3 DNA is TGTGCCACCAGCAGAGATTCGGGGGGCACTGAAGCTTTCTTT. Translation gives CATSRDSGGTEAFF.

The chain couples TRBV11-2 to TRBJ2-5; the match to TRBD2 covers 12 bases. The CDR3 loop spans 16 amino acids. Germline-derived CDR1 and CDR2 are SGHAT and FQNNGV. Trimming took 4 bases from V and 5 from J; bases not matched to a gene: 8. The CDR3 loop reads CASSSWTSGAEETQYF. CDR3 bases: TGTGCCAGCAGCTCTTGGACTAGCGGGGCAGAGGAGACCCAGTACTTC.

This clonotype occurred many times. The rearrangement links TRBV7-8 to TRBJ1-3; D perhaps matches TRBD1 (6 bases). The ends were cut back, 1 base at V and 0 bases at J, with 16 bases in the middle. Germline CDR1 is SGHVS and CDR2 is FQNEAQ. The CDR3 has 18 amino acids. In nucleotides, the CDR3 is TGTGCCAGCAGCTTAGTAACTGGACAGCTGACCTCTGGAAACACCATATATTTT. Translation: CASSLVTGQLTSGNTIYF.

The V and J genes are TRBV12-3 or TRBV12-4 and TRBJ2-1; 9 bases are shared with TRBD2. The CDR3 is 15 amino acids. V dropped 6 bases and J dropped 3; count of bases not matched to a gene: 6. The CDR3: CASRYSGGLYNEQFF. CDR3 DNA: TGTGCCAGCAGATATAGCGGGGGCCTCTACAATGAGCAGTTCTTC.